This section outlines one TCR beta chain sequence together with its context. Its antigen is not known. This sample was included in a study of T cells in Graves' hyperthyroidism and ophthalmopathy. On the study more broadly: Initial diagnosis, before any treatment, was when peripheral blood was collected.

Germline-derived CDR1 and CDR2 are DFQATT and SNEGSKA (reference sequence). J gave up 2 bases and V 2 bases, and 7 bases lay outside the gene matches. The CDR3 totals 17 residues. A NOSPECS grade of at least 4, a Clinical Activity Score of at least 3 and duration under 3 months were recorded in ophthalmopathy patients. Diagnostic decisions used clinical symptoms, serum thyroxine and TRAb, thyroid ultrasound and orbital computed tomography. Study-wide results and limits: Blood samples included most of the expanded thyroid clonotypes exceeding 0.001.

Amplification of TCR beta CDR3 regions used RNA as the template. First-round RT-PCR targeting the TCR CDR3 was performed with the HTBI primer set. TCRdb ran MiXCR on the multiplex PCR reads and lists one entry per CDR3 protein. Of a few hundred thousand distinct CDR3 sequences in the sample, 20% to 25% are singletons; the top ten hold approximately 49%. The sample consisted of blood. V usage is TRBV20-1 and J usage is TRBJ2-3, with TRBD2 matching over 13 bases. The sequence was collected from a woman in her seventies with Graves' ophthalmopathy. This CDR3 is CSARPTSGRALTDTQYF. In nucleotides, the CDR3 is TGCAGTGCTAGACCCACTAGCGGGAGGGCCCTCACAGATACGCAGTATTTT.